The 7 T cell receptor beta chains in this list originate from one sample, sequenced in a study of blood T cell repertoires in COVID-19 (dated by TCRdb to the early 2020s). The receptor library was made with the immunoSEQ multiplex PCR assay. Imported from immuneACCESS, the table was reduced by TCRdb to in-frame sequences with V and J called. These copies leave out some clones; in studies compared against another copy, an unresolved V gene accounts for under half, and the cause of the remainder is not known. The sample profile shows about 91,000 clones; over 75% of them were found once. The ten largest clones add up to over 6.5% of the sample. The specimen was peripheral blood. The receptor source for this set is a man between 65 and 85 years old with acute or convalescent COVID-19.

The chain links TRBV19 to TRBJ1-4; 7 bases align to TRBD1. The CDR3 extends over 15 amino acids. The J segment lost 7 bases and the V segment lost 7 bases, leaving 12 bases of the junction unmatched. The germline CDR1 and CDR2 sequences are LNHDA and SQIVND (reference sequence). CDR3 region: CASNDRQGLSEKLFF. The DNA for the CDR3 is TGTGCCAGTAATGACCGACAGGGTCTAAGTGAAAAACTGTTTTTT.

CDR3 DNA: TGTGCCAGCAGCCAAGACGTGGCTAGCGGGGGGACAACAGATACGCAGTATTTT. Translation gives CASSQDVASGGTTDTQYF. V gene TRBV4-2 combines with J gene TRBJ2-3; 11 bases are shared with TRBD2. The V segment lost 0 bases and the J segment 3 bases; nucleotides outside the gene matches: 8. The CDR3 loop spans 18 amino acids. Per the germline V gene, CDR1 is LGHNA and CDR2 is YNFKEQ.

The chain joins TRBV24-1 to TRBJ1-4; maybe TRBD1 (5 bases). Trimming pared 5 bases from V and 8 bases from J, leaving 14 bases between. CDR3 size: 14 residues. Germline-derived CDR1 and CDR2 are KGHDR and SFDVKD. The CDR3 protein is CATSAGQGGEKLFF. Written as DNA, the CDR3 is TGTGCCACCAGTGCTGGGCAGGGTGGCGAAAAACTGTTTTTT.

This chain connects TRBV5-8 to TRBJ2-2, with 9 bases identical to TRBD1. The V segment lost 4 bases and the J segment 2 bases; nucleotides outside the gene matches: 6. The CDR3 totals 16 residues. Germline V gene data show CDR1 as SGHTS and CDR2 as YDEGEE. The CDR3 loop is CASSAPGQGNTGELFF. CDR3 DNA: TGTGCCAGCAGCGCTCCGGGACAGGGAAACACCGGGGAGCTGTTTTTT.

The chain joins TRBV2 to TRBJ2-3; 7 bases map to TRBD1. Unmatched junction bases numbered 7, after V lost 6 bases and J lost 1 base. The CDR3 spans 15 residues. The V gene's germline CDR1 is SNHLY and CDR2 FYNNEI. The CDR3 DNA reads TGTGCCAGCAGCCTACTTACAGGGGGCACAGATACGCAGTATTTT. Protein product: CASSLLTGGTDTQYF.

This clone was seen only a few times. The chain joins TRBV5-1 to TRBJ1-6; tentative D call: TRBD1 (6 bases). Trimming left V 6 bases short and J 5 bases short, with 12 bases between. Germline lookup yields CDR1 SGHRS and CDR2 YFSETQ. The CDR3 is 14 residues long. CDR3 DNA sequence: TGCGCCAGCACTCCGGGACATAATAATTCACCCCTCCACTTT. Its protein product is CASTPGHNNSPLHF.

The J gene is TRBJ2-5, the V gene TRBV5-6, with 12 bases lining up with TRBD2. CDR1 and CDR2 (germline): SGHDT, YYEEEE. V gave up 1 base and J gave up 7 bases; unmatched junction bases: 11. This CDR3 contains 17 residues. CDR3 in DNA: TGTGCCAGCAGCTTGACGTCCCTAGCGGGGGGGCCGATGACCCAGTACTTC. Translated: CASSLTSLAGGPMTQYF.